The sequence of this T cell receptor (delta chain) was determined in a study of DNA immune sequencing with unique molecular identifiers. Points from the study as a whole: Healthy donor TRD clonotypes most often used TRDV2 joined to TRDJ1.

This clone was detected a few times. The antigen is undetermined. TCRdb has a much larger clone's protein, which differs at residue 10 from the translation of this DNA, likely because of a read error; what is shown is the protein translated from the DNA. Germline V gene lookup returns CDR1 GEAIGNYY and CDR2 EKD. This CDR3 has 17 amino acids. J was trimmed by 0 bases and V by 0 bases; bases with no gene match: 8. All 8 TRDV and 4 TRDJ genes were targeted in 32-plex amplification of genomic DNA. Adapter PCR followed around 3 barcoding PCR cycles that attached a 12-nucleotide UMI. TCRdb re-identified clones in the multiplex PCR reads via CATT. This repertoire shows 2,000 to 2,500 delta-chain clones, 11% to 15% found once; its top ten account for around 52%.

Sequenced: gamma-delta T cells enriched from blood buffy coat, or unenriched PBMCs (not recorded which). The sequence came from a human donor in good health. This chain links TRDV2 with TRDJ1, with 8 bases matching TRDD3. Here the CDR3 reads CACDTLTGGDDTDKLIF. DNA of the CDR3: TGTGCCTGTGACACCTTAACTGGGGGGGATGACACCGATAAACTCATCTTT.